This TCR beta chain appears in the sequencing data of a study of T cell responses to AZD1222 COVID-19 vaccine. General study points: Donor demographics were predominantly white British with a female majority; clonal diversity may be underestimated. Spike regions recognized by vaccine-associated CD4 TCRs spanned the protein, led by 160-218 and 743-854. Increased Spike-specific TCR breadth and depth were observed after two AZD1222 doses.

TCRdb's table, derived via immunoSEQ multiplex PCR, lists solely in-frame clones and lacks some. The sample includes approximately 89,000 clones, roughly nine tenths of them seen just once. Germline V lookup: CDR1 LGHDT, CDR2 YNNKEL (reference sequence). V was cut by 1 base and J by 9 bases, with 10 bases left in between. The CDR3 totals 12 residues. A note on this clone: Its cognate antigen is unknown.

This receptor was taken from an adult who received the AZD1222 COVID-19 vaccine. The chain employs TRBV3-1 (or the pseudogene TRBV3-2) and TRBJ2-7; possible D gene TRBD2, 6 bases. Source: peripheral blood, taken 28 days after the second AZD1222 dose. The CDR3 region is CASSQVGRRQYF. CDR3 nucleotide sequence: TGTGCCAGCAGCCAAGTTGGGAGGAGGCAGTACTTC.